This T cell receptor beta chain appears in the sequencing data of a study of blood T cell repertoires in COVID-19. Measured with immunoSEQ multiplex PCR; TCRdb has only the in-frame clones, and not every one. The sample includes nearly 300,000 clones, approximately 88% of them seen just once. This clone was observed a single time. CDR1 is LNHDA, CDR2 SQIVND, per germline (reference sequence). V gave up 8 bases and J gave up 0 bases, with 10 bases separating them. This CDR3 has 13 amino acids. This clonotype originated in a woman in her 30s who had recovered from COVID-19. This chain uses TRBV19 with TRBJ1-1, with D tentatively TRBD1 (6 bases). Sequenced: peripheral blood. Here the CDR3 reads CASSDSLNTEAFF. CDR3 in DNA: TGTGCCAGTTCGGACAGTTTGAACACTGAAGCTTTCTTT. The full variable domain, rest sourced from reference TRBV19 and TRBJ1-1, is DGGITQSPKYLFRKEGQNVTLSCEQNLNHDAMYWYRQDPGQGLRLIYYSQIVNDFQKGDIAEGYSVSREKKESFPLTVTSAQKNPTAFYLCASSDSLNTEAFFGQGTRLTVV.